This TCR beta chain was recorded in a study of control samples from healthy donors and cancer patients. The CDR3 is made up of 15 amino acids. The V gene's germline CDR1 is ENHRY and CDR2 SYGVKD. V shed 2 bases and J shed 1 base, with 6 bases lying between them. This clone appeared once. Sequencing was performed with immunoSEQ multiplex PCR; in TCRdb, only in-frame clones are kept and a portion is missing. This table holds roughly 73,000 clones, around 82% found once. The clonotype comes from a man in his forties or fifties in good health. The chain employs TRBV10-3 and TRBJ2-6; D unresolved. The sequenced material came from blood. Here the CDR3 DNA reads TGTGCCATCAGTGAGCGCGGATCTGGGGCCAACGTCCTGACTTTC. Its translation is CAISERGSGANVLTF.